The next 30 T cell receptor beta chains were all read from a single sample in a study of T-cell reconstitution after alpha-beta-depleted transplantation in children. TCRbeta library preparation incorporated unique molecular identifiers. One entry per CDR3 protein results from TCRdb running MiXCR on the PCR reads. The sample carries some 200,000 distinct CDR3 sequences, roughly 14% recorded once. Sequences were derived from PBMCs from the stem cell graft donor, sampled from the stem cell graft. These receptor sequences come from a human donor who donated a stem cell graft to a child with acute lymphoblastic leukemia.

In its sample, this clonotype was seen many times. The chain links TRBV27 to TRBJ2-7; D perhaps matches TRBD2 (5 bases). There are 15 residues in the CDR3. Germline assignment: CDR1 MNHEY and CDR2 SMNVEV (reference sequence). Trimming removed 2 bases at V and 2 bases at J, with 13 bases between. CDR3 sequence reads: CASSLRWEPPYEQYF. The CDR3 DNA sequence: TGTGCCAGCAGTTTAAGGTGGGAGCCTCCCTACGAGCAGTACTTC.

The table lists this clonotype with many counts. The chain combines TRBV7-2 with TRBJ2-1; 7 bases line up with TRBD2. This CDR3 spans 16 amino acids. Per the germline V gene, CDR1 is SGHTA and CDR2 is FQGNSA. The V and J ends lost 5 bases and 1 base, in that order; junction bases with no gene match: 8. CDR3 protein: CASSPPGRGSYNEQFF. As DNA, the CDR3 is TGTGCCAGCAGCCCCCCAGGGAGGGGATCCTACAATGAGCAGTTCTTC.

This clonotype was seen repeatedly, ten times or more. This rearrangement joins TRBV5-1 to TRBJ1-2; the D is unclear. The CDR3 extends over 14 amino acids. The V end was cut by 4 bases, the J end by 2 bases, with 12 bases between. Germline values: CDR1 SGHRS, CDR2 YFSETQ. CDR3 residues: CASSAGAGNYGYTF. The CDR3, as DNA: TGCGCCAGCAGCGCCGGCGCGGGGAACTATGGCTACACCTTC.

This clonotype was picked up many times. This chain links TRBV6-5 with TRBJ1-2; no clear D. The ends were cut back, 6 bases at V and 4 bases at J, with 18 bases in the middle. Looked up from germline, CDR1 is MNHEY and CDR2 is SVGAGI. The CDR3 totals 15 residues. The CDR3 nucleotides read TGTGCCAGCAGCCCAGACACCCCCGGAGGCTATGGCTACACCTTC. This translates into CASSPDTPGGYGYTF.

As regards this clonotype: The junction does not match germline at one end; this may be a read error. The chain employs TRBV12-3 or TRBV12-4 and TRBJ1-1; D uncertain. The CDR3 is made up of 14 amino acids. The CDR3 region is CATSLARKNTEAFF. CDR3 DNA sequence: TGTGCCACCAGTTTAGCGCGCAAGAACACTGAAGCTTTCTTT.

The rearrangement uses TRBV5-1 and TRBJ2-1, with D perhaps assigned TRBD1 or TRBD2 (5 bases each). Deletions cut 4 bases from V and 6 bases from J, with 17 bases between. The CDR3 contains 15 residues. Germline V lookup: CDR1 SGHRS, CDR2 YFSETQ. CDR3 sequence: CASSLTPAGANEQFF. The CDR3 DNA reads as TGCGCCAGCAGCCTTACTCCCGCCGGGGCCAATGAGCAGTTCTTC.

This clonotype was detected ten times or more. The chain is built from TRBV5-1 and TRBJ2-1, with TRBD2 matching 8 bases. CDR1 is SGHRS and CDR2 is YFSETQ in the germline V gene. This CDR3 has 15 residues. The ends lost 4 bases at V and 0 bases at J; junction bases unmatched: 3. DNA for the CDR3: TGCGCCAGCAGCCAGCGGGGGAGCTCCTACAATGAGCAGTTCTTC. It is translated as CASSQRGSSYNEQFF.

The V gene is TRBV6-5, the J gene TRBJ2-5, with 8 nucleotides matching TRBD2. CDR1 and CDR2 (germline): MNHEY, SVGAGI. CDR3 size: 16 residues. V dropped 6 bases and J dropped 4; count of bases not matched to a gene: 13. The CDR3 is CASRGPGGASRETQYF. In DNA, the CDR3 is TGTGCCAGCAGAGGACCGGGAGGGGCGTCCCGAGAGACCCAGTACTTC.

The rearrangement links TRBV5-1 to TRBJ2-7; the D gene could be TRBD1 or TRBD2 (5 bases each). Germline V gives CDR1 SGHRS, CDR2 YFSETQ. V was clipped by 0 bases and J by 6 bases, with 16 bases between them. CDR3 size: 15 residues. As DNA, the CDR3 is TGCGCCAGCAGCTTGGCCGGGACGGACCCCAGCGAGCAGTACTTC. This encodes CASSLAGTDPSEQYF. Supplemented by reference TRBV5-1 and TRBJ2-7, the full variable domain reads KAGVTQTPRYLIKTRGQQVTLSCSPISGHRSVSWYQQTPGQGLQFLFEYFSETQRNKGNFPGRFSGRQFSNSRSEMNVSTLELGDSALYLCASSLAGTDPSEQYFGPGTRLTVT.

This clonotype was picked up many times. The chain links TRBV3-1 to TRBJ2-1; TRBD2 agrees at 8 bases. CDR3 length equals 15 residues. The J segment lost 1 base and the V segment lost 1 base, leaving 0 bases of the junction unmatched. The V gene's germline CDR1 is LGHDT and CDR2 YNNKEL (reference sequence). The CDR3 here is CASSQAGGSYNEQFF. The CDR3, as DNA: TGTGCCAGCAGCCAAGCGGGAGGGTCCTACAATGAGCAGTTCTTC.

The chain has TRBV28 and TRBJ2-3, with D unresolved. V was shortened by 7 bases and J by 2 bases, with 10 bases between the two germline ends. CDR1 is MDHEN and CDR2 is SYDVKM in the germline V gene. This CDR3 comprises 13 residues. The CDR3 DNA sequence: TGTGCCAGCAAGTTCGAGTCCACAGATACGCAGTATTTT. This sequence encodes CASKFESTDTQYF.

This clonotype was seen ten or more times. V gene TRBV6-5 combines with J gene TRBJ1-1; 7 bases agree with TRBD1. V was pared by 4 bases and J by 0 bases, with 8 bases of the junction left unmatched. The CDR3 sequence is 16 residues long. Per the germline V gene, CDR1 is MNHEY and CDR2 is SVGAGI. The CDR3 reads CASSWGTAYMNTEAFF. CDR3 in DNA: TGTGCCAGCAGTTGGGGGACAGCGTACATGAACACTGAAGCTTTCTTT.

The rearrangement uses TRBV7-6 and TRBJ2-2, with 14 positions matching TRBD2. The CDR3 runs 19 residues. CDR1 is SGHVS and CDR2 is FNYEAQ in the germline V gene. After removal of 2 bases from V and 1 base from J, the junction contained 6 bases not matched to a gene. CDR3 in amino acids: CASSLSRLAGGRNTGELFF. DNA for the CDR3: TGTGCCAGCAGCTTATCTCGACTAGCGGGAGGGCGGAACACCGGGGAGCTGTTTTTT. Complete variable domain (other parts from reference TRBV7-6 and TRBJ2-2): GAGVSQSPRYKVTKRGQDVALRCDPISGHVSLYWYRQALGQGPEFLTYFNYEAQQDKSGLPNDRFSAERPEGSISTLTIQRTEQRDSAMYRCASSLSRLAGGRNTGELFFGEGSRLTVL.

This clonotype has a count of ten or more. CDR3 amino acids: CASMSPGGGSYEQYF. In nucleotides, the CDR3 is TGTGCCAGCATGAGTCCGGGTGGGGGATCCTACGAGCAGTACTTC. The V and J genes are TRBV27 and TRBJ2-7; D might be TRBD1 or TRBD2, each matching 5 bases. This CDR3 has 15 residues. The germline V and J ends were trimmed by 7 bases and 1 base, with 17 bases remaining between them. CDR1 and CDR2 (germline): MNHEY, SMNVEV (reference sequence).

This clonotype was observed a few times. The chain combines TRBV27 with TRBJ1-1; D might be TRBD1 (5 bases). The CDR3 is 14 residues long. The germline V and J ends were trimmed by 5 bases and 4 bases, with 14 bases remaining between them. Per the germline V gene, CDR1 is MNHEY and CDR2 is SMNVEV (reference sequence). CDR3 bases: TGTGCCAGCAGTCTCCTCGAGGGGATCACTGAAGCTTTCTTT. Protein sequence: CASSLLEGITEAFF.

This clonotype was seen only a few times. This sequence joins TRBV7-2 and TRBJ1-1; weak D call: TRBD1 (5 bases). The CDR3 is made up of 15 amino acids. Germline CDR1 reads SGHTA; CDR2 reads FQGNSA. With 3 bases removed from V and 0 bases from J, the gap between germline ends came to 11 bases. The CDR3: CASSFGDLLNTEAFF. CDR3 nucleotides: TGTGCCAGCAGCTTCGGGGACCTCTTGAACACTGAAGCTTTCTTT.

This clonotype was seen at least ten times. CDR3 loop: CASSDDWYEQFF. For the CDR3, the DNA is TGCGCCAGCAGCGACGACTGGTATGAGCAGTTCTTC. V is TRBV5-1 and J is TRBJ2-1; D is unresolved. V gave up 4 bases and J gave up 8 bases, with 10 bases separating them. Germline lookup yields CDR1 SGHRS and CDR2 YFSETQ. The CDR3 spans 12 residues.

The J gene is TRBJ2-1, the V gene TRBV20-1; the match to TRBD2 covers 12 bases. The CDR3 consists of 15 residues. Germline CDR1 reads DFQATT; CDR2 reads SNEGSKA (reference sequence). Trimming removed 0 bases from V and 7 bases from J; junction bases left unmatched: 4. The CDR3 region has the DNA TGCAGTGCTAGAGATGCTGGACTAGCGGGGAATGAGCAGTTCTTC. Encoded protein: CSARDAGLAGNEQFF.

There are many counts of this clonotype. The chain carries TRBV20-1 and TRBJ2-3; a possible D gene is TRBD2 (6 bases). Germline V gene lookup returns CDR1 DFQATT and CDR2 SNEGSKA (reference sequence). This CDR3 contains 16 residues. The germline V and J ends were trimmed by 6 bases and 5 bases, with 24 bases remaining between them. The CDR3 DNA reads as TGCAGTGCCCTTTGGGACTCGGCGAACTCTGGAGATACGCAGTATTTT. Translating gives CSALWDSANSGDTQYF.

This clonotype was detected ten times or more. This chain links TRBV29-1 with TRBJ1-1, with 11 nucleotides matching TRBD1. From germline, CDR1 is SQVTM and CDR2 ANQGSEA. Trimming cost V 7 bases and J 1 base; bases outside gene matches: 2. The CDR3 is made up of 13 amino acids. CDR3 nucleotides: TGCAGCGGGGGACAGGGGGGGAACACTGAAGCTTTCTTT. Amino acid sequence: CSGGQGGNTEAFF.

This clonotype was counted at least ten times. The genes are TRBV20-1 and TRBJ1-2; TRBD1 matches 7 bases. Trimming at V came to 6 bases and at J to 7 bases, leaving 14 bases not matched to a gene. Per germline, CDR1 DFQATT and CDR2 SNEGSKA (reference sequence). This CDR3 has 14 residues. CDR3 region: CSATDRRLRGGYTF. DNA of the CDR3: TGCAGTGCCACGGACAGGCGACTAAGGGGTGGCTACACCTTC.

This clonotype was picked up a small number of times. The gene calls are TRBV4-2 and TRBJ1-1; D is possibly TRBD1 (5 bases). Trimming left V 0 bases short and J 5 bases short, with 13 bases between. CDR1 is LGHNA and CDR2 is YNFKEQ in the germline V gene. This CDR3 is 15 amino acids long. The CDR3 nucleotides are TGTGCCAGCAGCCAAGATCTAGATTGGGGGACTGAAGCTTTCTTT. Residues: CASSQDLDWGTEAFF.

This clonotype has ten or more counts. This sequence joins TRBV5-8 and TRBJ1-1; D unclear. CDR3 size: 14 residues. Germline CDR1 SGHTS, CDR2 YDEGEE. The ends were cut back, 1 base at V and 5 bases at J, with 12 bases in the middle. For the CDR3, the DNA is TGTGCCAGCAGCTTGAGGTTTTTGGGGACTGAAGCTTTCTTT. Residues: CASSLRFLGTEAFF.

The chain carries TRBV6-5 and TRBJ2-3, with D possibly called TRBD1 or TRBD2 (5 bases each). CDR1 and CDR2 (germline): MNHEY, SVGAGI. Trimming pared 3 bases from V and 4 bases from J, leaving 14 bases between. The CDR3 loop spans 15 amino acids. CDR3 DNA: TGTGCCAGCAGTTATCTCAGGGAGAGCTCAGATACGCAGTATTTT. Translation: CASSYLRESSDTQYF.

This clonotype was picked up many times. The J gene is TRBJ2-1, the V gene TRBV5-5; D possibly corresponds to TRBD2 (5 bases). V lost 0 bases, J lost 4 bases, and 8 bases lay in between. This CDR3 has 14 amino acids. Germline-derived CDR1 and CDR2 are SGHKS and YYEKEE (reference sequence). The CDR3, as DNA: TGTGCCAGCAGCTTGGAACTAGGGTACAATGAGCAGTTCTTC. This encodes CASSLELGYNEQFF.

V gene TRBV24-1 combines with J gene TRBJ2-4; the D gene is possibly TRBD2 (5 bases). This CDR3 comprises 15 residues. Germline-derived CDR1 and CDR2 are KGHDR and SFDVKD. The V and J ends lost 3 bases and 1 base respectively, with 9 bases between them. The CDR3 is CATSDPQRAKNIQYF. The DNA of the CDR3 is TGTGCCACCAGTGATCCCCAGCGGGCCAAAAACATTCAGTACTTC.

This chain connects TRBV5-1 to TRBJ2-7; no clear D gene. CDR3 length: 12 residues. Trimming took 5 bases from V and 3 from J, leaving 9 bases between them. The germline CDR1 and CDR2 sequences are SGHRS and YFSETQ. CDR3 coding DNA: TGCGCCAGCAGGGACCTCTACTACGAGCAGTACTTC. Translating gives CASRDLYYEQYF.

Ten or more counts support this clonotype. The CDR3 coding sequence is TGCGCCAGCACCTTTTTCGACGGGGGTGAAGCTTTCTTT. Its protein product is CASTFFDGGEAFF. The chain is built from TRBV10-2 and TRBJ1-1, with a possible D match to TRBD1 (5 bases). The germline V and J ends were trimmed by 7 bases and 7 bases, with 16 bases remaining between them. This CDR3 has 13 amino acids. Germline-derived CDR1 and CDR2 are WSHSY and SAAADI.

Note on this clonotype: It may be a read error: a sequence one base away is much more abundant. This sequence joins TRBV7-6 and TRBJ2-2, with D possibly TRBD1 on 6 matching bases. CDR3 length: 17 amino acids. Germline CDR1 SGHVS, CDR2 FNYEAQ. CDR3 nucleotide sequence: TGTGCCAGCAGCTTAGGAGGGCACAGGGAAGACACCGGGGCGCTGTTTTTT. Protein sequence: CASSLGGHREDTGALFF. The variable domain in full, with the rest retrieved from reference TRBV7-6 and TRBJ2-2, is GAGVSQSPRYKVTKRGQDVALRCDPISGHVSLYWYRQALGQGPEFLTYFNYEAQQDKSGLPNDRFSAERPEGSISTLTIQRTEQRDSAMYRCASSLGGHREDTGALFFGEGSRLTVL.

This clonotype was detected ten times or more. This sequence joins TRBV7-8 and TRBJ2-1; TRBD1 agrees at 8 bases. V dropped 0 bases and J dropped 0; count of bases not matched to a gene: 4. This CDR3 has 17 amino acids. Germline V lookup: CDR1 SGHVS, CDR2 FQNEAQ. The CDR3 DNA reads as TGTGCCAGCAGCTTAGCGACAGGGGAAGGCTCCTACAATGAGCAGTTCTTC. Protein: CASSLATGEGSYNEQFF.